This TCR beta chain was sequenced for a study of T cells in localized non-small cell lung cancer. About this clone: Its antigen is not identified.

TCRdb keeps only in-frame clones here, not all; method: immunoSEQ multiplex PCR. The sample shows some 21,000 clones, approximately 89% of them seen only once. The CDR3 is made up of 17 amino acids. The V gene's germline CDR1 is LNHDA and CDR2 SQIVND (reference sequence). V lost 3 bases, J lost 3 bases, and 20 bases lay in between. Study observations and caveats: Median approximately 58 top-100 tumor clones were shared with paired adjacent lung. The study found T cell clonality highest in uninvolved adjacent lung, above tumor. Analysis by sequencing included only one tumor region, so heterogeneity remains possible.

The rearrangement joins TRBV19 to TRBJ1-2; D gene ambiguous. Sequenced here: peripheral blood, sampled before any cancer treatment. The sequence was obtained from a man aged 40 to 70 with stage I lung adenocarcinoma. The CDR3 reads CASSIFTKAGRYYGYTF. The CDR3 DNA is TGTGCCAGTAGTATCTTCACCAAGGCGGGCAGATACTATGGCTACACCTTC.